This TCR beta chain was documented in a study of identical twins. Study conclusions and caveats: Models came in too low on out-of-frame TCR alpha sharing in monozygotic twins. Carriage of fewer insertions was seen in abundant cord blood beta clonotypes, whereas memory repertoires showed none. Low generation probability was overrepresented in out-of-frame alpha sequences shared by twins.

CDR1 MNHNS and CDR2 SASEGT come from the germline V gene. CDR3 length: 14 residues. A word on this clonotype: Antigen unknown.

The authors used template switching to add a universal primer site and gave cDNA unique molecular identifiers. TCRdb ran MiXCR on the 5' RACE reads and lists one entry per CDR3 protein. Of 1.5 million to 2 million distinct CDR3 sequences detected, around 33% appear once; the ten largest clones hold approximately 0.25%. This clonotype was obtained from a newborn girl in good health. The chain uses TRBV6-1 and TRBJ2-1; D is unclear. The last part of the DNA fits TRBJ2-7 better; the J call may be wrong. Sequenced material: cord blood. The CDR3 region is CASSDSFSYNEQYF. CDR3 coding DNA: TGTGCCAGCAGTGACTCTTTCTCCTACAATGAGCAGTACTTC.